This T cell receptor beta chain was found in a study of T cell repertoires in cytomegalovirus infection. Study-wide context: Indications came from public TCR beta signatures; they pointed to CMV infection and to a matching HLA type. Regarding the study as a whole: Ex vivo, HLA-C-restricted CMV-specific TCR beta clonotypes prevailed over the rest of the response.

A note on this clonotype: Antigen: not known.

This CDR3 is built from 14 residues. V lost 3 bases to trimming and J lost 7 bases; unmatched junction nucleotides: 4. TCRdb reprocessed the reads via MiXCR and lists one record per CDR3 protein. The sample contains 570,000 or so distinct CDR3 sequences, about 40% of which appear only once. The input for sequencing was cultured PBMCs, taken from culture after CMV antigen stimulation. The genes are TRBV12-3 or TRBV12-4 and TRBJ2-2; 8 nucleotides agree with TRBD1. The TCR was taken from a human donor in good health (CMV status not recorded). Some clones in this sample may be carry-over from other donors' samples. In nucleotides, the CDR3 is TGTGCCAGCAGTTTTCAGGGGGCGGACGGGGAGCTGTTTTTT. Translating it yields CASSFQGADGELFF.